The clone carrying this T cell receptor beta chain showed up just a few times. The antigen remains undetermined. These data originate in a study of T-cell memory formation after mild COVID-19. Study-wide context: Clusters were largely donor specific.

Study-level points and caveats: Cross-reactive memory apparently joined, as some responding clones appeared in pre-infection memory. Mostly located in CM and EM were contracting CD4+ clones, with contracting CD8+ clones located in EMRA. Researchers could not confirm that second-wave clones peaking on day 37 targeted SARS-CoV-2.

Germline CDR1 LGHNA, CDR2 YSLEER. Trimming removed 0 bases from V and 8 bases from J, with 23 bases in between. The CDR3 covers 18 residues. Using its own MiXCR run on the 5' RACE reads, TCRdb lists one record per CDR3 protein. This sample has 150,000 to 200,000 distinct CDR3 sequences, with under 14% found just once. The specimen sequenced was PBMCs or a T cell subset sorted from them (not recorded which). J is TRBJ2-4 and V is TRBV4-3, with a weak D call TRBD1 (9 bases). The sequence came from a young man who had mild COVID-19 (a few samples of this study predate the infection). Cell type and time point are not known. Here the CDR3 reads CASSQDAGRGQGGDIQYF. The DNA of the CDR3 is TGCGCCAGCAGCCAAGATGCCGGGAGGGGACAGGGTGGGGACATTCAGTACTTC.